The 10 T cell receptor beta chains below were found in one sample sequenced in a study of blood T cell repertoires in COVID-19. The data were produced by immunoSEQ multiplex PCR, yet TCRdb's version contains in-frame clones alone and is incomplete. The sample gives about 130,000 clones, around 81% of which show up once; roughly 10% is in the top ten. The sequencing sample was made of peripheral blood. The receptors stem from a man aged 55 to 70 with acute or convalescent COVID-19.

The chain carries TRBV15 and TRBJ1-4; TRBD1 agrees at 8 bases. The CDR3 length is 15 residues. CDR1 and CDR2 (germline): LNHNV, YYDKDF (reference sequence). Unmatched junction bases numbered 3, after V lost 3 bases and J lost 3 bases. CDR3 in amino acids: CATSRSTGANEKLFF. The CDR3 DNA sequence: TGTGCCACCAGCAGGTCGACAGGGGCTAATGAAAAACTGTTTTTT.

DNA of the CDR3: TGTGCCAGCTCGGACAGCAACTATGGCTACACCTTC. Translating gives CASSDSNYGYTF. The chain couples TRBV18 to TRBJ1-2; TRBD1 is a possible D gene (6 bases). Trimming cost V 6 bases and J 2 bases, with 7 bases left between them. This CDR3 has 12 residues. Looked up from germline, CDR1 is KGHSH and CDR2 is LQKENI.

V and J are TRBV10-3 and TRBJ1-3; D might be TRBD1 (5 bases). The CDR3 is 14 amino acids. V lost 10 bases and J 0 bases, leaving 13 bases between the germline ends. The germline CDR1 and CDR2 sequences are ENHRY and SYGVKD. The CDR3 DNA sequence: TGTGCCAGATCACAGGATACCTCTGGAAACACCATATATTTT. This gives the protein CARSQDTSGNTIYF.

The chain recombines TRBV18 with TRBJ2-1; 7 bases are shared with TRBD1. Germline CDR1 KGHSH, CDR2 LQKENI. The CDR3 runs 16 residues. With 0 bases clipped from V and 2 bases from J, the junction kept 4 bases outside the gene matches. CDR3 loop: CASSPPNRGPYNEQFF. CDR3 nucleotide sequence: TGTGCCAGCTCACCACCAAACAGGGGCCCCTACAATGAGCAGTTCTTC.

The rearrangement uses TRBV7-9 and TRBJ2-2; perhaps TRBD1 as D (6 bases). V gave up 4 bases and J gave up 4 bases, with 19 bases separating them. CDR3 length: 17 residues. CDR1 is SEHNR, CDR2 FQNEAQ, per germline (reference sequence). The CDR3 spells CASSYRDNHPFTGELFF. The DNA of the CDR3 is TGTGCCAGCAGCTACCGGGACAACCACCCGTTCACCGGGGAGCTGTTTTTT. Combining the CDR3 with reference TRBV7-9 and TRBJ2-2 gives the whole variable domain DTGVSQNPRHKITKRGQNVTFRCDPISEHNRLYWYRQTLGQGPEFLTYFQNEAQLEKSRLLSDRFSAERPKGSFSTLEIQRTEQGDSAMYLCASSYRDNHPFTGELFFGEGSRLTVL.

J is TRBJ2-7 and V is TRBV28, with D maybe TRBD2 (5 bases). The CDR3 runs to 14 residues. V lost 7 bases, J lost 7 bases, and 20 bases lay in between. Germline lookup yields CDR1 MDHEN and CDR2 SYDVKM. This CDR3 is CASTKSWVSGEQYF. The CDR3, as DNA: TGTGCCAGCACAAAAAGTTGGGTATCGGGGGAGCAGTACTTC.

This chain joins TRBV3-1 (or the pseudogene TRBV3-2) and TRBJ1-5; TRBD1 agrees at 8 bases. This CDR3 is 13 amino acids long. V dropped 5 bases and J dropped 5; count of bases not matched to a gene: 2. The germline V gene encodes CDR1 LGHDT and CDR2 YNNKEL (reference sequence). In DNA, the CDR3 is TGTGCCAGCAGCGGGACAGGCGATCAGCCCCAGCATTTT. It translates to CASSGTGDQPQHF.

This chain connects TRBV5-1 to TRBJ1-5; D gene unclear. CDR3 length: 16 residues. CDR1 is SGHRS, CDR2 YFSETQ, per germline. The V end lost 2 bases, the J end lost 0 bases, and 12 bases lay between the germline ends. CDR3 in DNA: TGCGCCAGCAGCTTAGACGGCGGTAATAGCAATCAGCCCCAGCATTTT. Protein sequence: CASSLDGGNSNQPQHF. The full variable domain, completed using reference TRBV5-1 and TRBJ1-5, is KAGVTQTPRYLIKTRGQQVTLSCSPISGHRSVSWYQQTPGQGLQFLFEYFSETQRNKGNFPGRFSGRQFSNSRSEMNVSTLELGDSALYLCASSLDGGNSNQPQHFGDGTRLSIL.

The chain joins TRBV28 to TRBJ1-1, with D perhaps matching TRBD1 (5 bases). Germline V gives CDR1 MDHEN, CDR2 SYDVKM. Trimming shortened V by 2 bases and J by 11 bases, and 12 bases separated the two germline ends. This CDR3 is built from 12 residues. The CDR3 DNA reads as TGTGCCAGCAGTTTAGGGCAGGGTAGCGCTTTCTTT. Amino acid sequence: CASSLGQGSAFF.

This sequence joins TRBV5-4 and TRBJ2-5; 7 bases are shared with TRBD1. The CDR3 runs 15 residues. Germline-derived CDR1 and CDR2 are SGHNT and YYREEE (reference sequence). Losses at the gene ends were 4 bases for V and 2 bases for J; bases not matched to a gene: 8. The CDR3, as DNA: TGTGCCAGCAGCCCACAGACAGGGCCTCAAGAGACCCAGTACTTC. It translates to CASSPQTGPQETQYF.